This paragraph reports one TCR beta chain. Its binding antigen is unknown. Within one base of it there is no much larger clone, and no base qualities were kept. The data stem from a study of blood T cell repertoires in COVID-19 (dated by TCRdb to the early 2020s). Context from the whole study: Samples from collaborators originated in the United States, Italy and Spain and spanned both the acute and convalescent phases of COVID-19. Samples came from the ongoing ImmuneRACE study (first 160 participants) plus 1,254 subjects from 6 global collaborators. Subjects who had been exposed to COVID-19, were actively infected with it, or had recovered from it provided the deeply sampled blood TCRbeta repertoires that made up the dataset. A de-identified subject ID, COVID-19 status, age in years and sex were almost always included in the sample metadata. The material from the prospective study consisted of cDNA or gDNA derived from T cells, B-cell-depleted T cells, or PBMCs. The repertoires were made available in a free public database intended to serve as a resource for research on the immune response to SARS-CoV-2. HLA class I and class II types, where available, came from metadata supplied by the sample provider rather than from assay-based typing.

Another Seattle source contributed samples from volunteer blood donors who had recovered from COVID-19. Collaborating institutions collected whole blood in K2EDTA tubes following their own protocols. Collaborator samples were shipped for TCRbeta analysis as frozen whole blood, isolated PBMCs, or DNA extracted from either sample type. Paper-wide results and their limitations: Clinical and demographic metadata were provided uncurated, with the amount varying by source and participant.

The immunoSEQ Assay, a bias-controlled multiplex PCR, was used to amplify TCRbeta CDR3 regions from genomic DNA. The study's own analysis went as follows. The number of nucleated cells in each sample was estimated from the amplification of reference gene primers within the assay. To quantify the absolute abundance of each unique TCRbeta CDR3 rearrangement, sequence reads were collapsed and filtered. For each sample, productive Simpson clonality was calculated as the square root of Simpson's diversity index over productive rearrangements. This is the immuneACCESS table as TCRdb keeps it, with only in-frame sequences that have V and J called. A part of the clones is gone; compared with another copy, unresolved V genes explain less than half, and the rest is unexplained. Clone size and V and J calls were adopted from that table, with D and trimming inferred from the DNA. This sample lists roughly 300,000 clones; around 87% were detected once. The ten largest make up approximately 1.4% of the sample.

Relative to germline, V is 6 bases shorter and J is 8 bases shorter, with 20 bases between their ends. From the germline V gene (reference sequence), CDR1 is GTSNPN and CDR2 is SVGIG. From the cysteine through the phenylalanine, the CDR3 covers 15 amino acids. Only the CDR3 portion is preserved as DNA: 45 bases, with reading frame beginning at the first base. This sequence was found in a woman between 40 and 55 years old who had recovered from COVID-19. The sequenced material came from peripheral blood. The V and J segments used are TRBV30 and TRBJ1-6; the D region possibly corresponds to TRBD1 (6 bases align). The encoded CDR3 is CACPGGAGVDSPLHF. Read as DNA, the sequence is TGTGCCTGCCCCGGGGGGGCAGGGGTGGATTCACCCCTCCACTTT.